The clone carrying this TCR beta chain was counted a few times. The sample is drawn from a study of glioma-infiltrating T cells after dendritic cell vaccination. Across the whole study: Dendritic cells derived from monocytes and pulsed with autologous tumor lysate formed the vaccine.

Measured with immunoSEQ multiplex PCR; TCRdb has only the in-frame clones, and not every one. The sample lists over 75,000 clones, roughly four fifths occurring once. Time point indicated: after dendritic cell vaccination, including at tumor progression/relapse. Selection required adequate fresh-frozen tumor tissue plus more than two years' survival data. The CDR3 covers 14 residues. V lost 4 bases and J lost 7; bases outside the gene matches: 6. Germline V CDR1 and CDR2: MGHRA, YSYEKL. This sample comprised blood, obtained after dendritic cell vaccination. The TCR originated in a human donor with glioblastoma. The rearrangement links TRBV4-1 to TRBJ1-3; 8 bases are a match to TRBD1. CDR3 in DNA: TGCGCCAGCAGCCGGGACAGGACTCTCAACACCATATATTTT. Translating it yields CASSRDRTLNTIYF.